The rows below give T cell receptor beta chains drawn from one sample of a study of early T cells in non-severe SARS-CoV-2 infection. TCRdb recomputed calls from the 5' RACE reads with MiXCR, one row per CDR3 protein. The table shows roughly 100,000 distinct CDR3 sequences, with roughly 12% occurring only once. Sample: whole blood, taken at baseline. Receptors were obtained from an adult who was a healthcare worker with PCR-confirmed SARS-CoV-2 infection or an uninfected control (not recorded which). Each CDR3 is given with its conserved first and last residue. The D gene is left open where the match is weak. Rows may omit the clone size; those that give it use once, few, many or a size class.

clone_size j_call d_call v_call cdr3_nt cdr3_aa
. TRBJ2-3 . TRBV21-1 TGTGCCAGCAGCAAAGCCGGGCAGGGGGCCAATACGCAGTATTTT CASSKAGQGANTQYF
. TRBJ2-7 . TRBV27 TGTGCCAGCAGTGCCGCCGAGGCGGTAGTTTTCTACGAGCAGTACTTC CASSAAEAVVFYEQYF
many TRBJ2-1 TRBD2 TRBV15 TGTGCCACCAGCAGAGACCCCTCCGCGGGGGTGGAGCAGTTCTTC CATSRDPSAGVEQFF
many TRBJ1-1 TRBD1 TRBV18 TGTGCCAGCTCATCGGGACAGGGCACCGAAGCTTTCTTT CASSSGQGTEAFF
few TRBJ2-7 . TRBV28 TGTGCCAGCAGGCAGAGAGTCTCCTACGAGCAGTACTTC CASRQRVSYEQYF
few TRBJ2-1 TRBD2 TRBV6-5 TGTGCCAGCAGCCCTTCCGGGACTAGCGGGACCCGCTCCTACAATGAGCAGTTCTTC CASSPSGTSGTRSYNEQFF
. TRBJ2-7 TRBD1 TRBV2 TGTGCCAGAAGCTCCGACAGGGGAGACGAGCAGTACTTC CARSSDRGDEQYF
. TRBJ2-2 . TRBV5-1 TGCGCCAGCGGAATAGGGGAAGCCGGGGAGCTGTTTTTT CASGIGEAGELFF
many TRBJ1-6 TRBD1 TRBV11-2 TGTGCCAGCAGCCCAGCCGGACAGGCGCAAGCCTATAATTCACCCCTCCACTTT CASSPAGQAQAYNSPLHF
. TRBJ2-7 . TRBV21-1 TGTGCCAGCAGCAAAGCACAACCCACCCCCTACGAGCAGTACTTC CASSKAQPTPYEQYF
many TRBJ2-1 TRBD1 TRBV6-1 TGTGCCAGCAGTCCTCGGGGGACAGGGGCTATAAGCTCCTACAATGAGCAGTTCTTC CASSPRGTGAISSYNEQFF